This TCR beta chain is from a study of identical twins. Study outcomes and limitations: Within twin pairs, the out-of-frame alpha sequences they shared showed excess low generation probability. Monozygotic twins shared more out-of-frame TCR alpha than recombination models predicted. Weaker excess twin sharing was observed in beta out-of-frame sequences. Fewer insertions characterized abundant cord blood beta clonotypes, whereas memory repertoires showed none.

Worth noting for this clonotype: Its antigen is currently unknown.

The CDR3 extends over 14 amino acids. CDR1 is PRHDT and CDR2 is FYEKMQ in the germline V gene (reference sequence). Trimming took off 5 bases at V and 5 bases at J, with 10 bases between the two ends. In TCRdb, the 5' RACE reads were re-called with MiXCR into one record per CDR3 protein. Seen here are 1,800,000 or so distinct CDR3 sequences, 25% to 35% observed once, and the top ten hold over 0.25%. The source material was cord blood. The receptor's source is a newborn girl in good health. The rearrangement links TRBV13 to TRBJ1-6; no definite D call. The CDR3 DNA reads TGTGCCAGCAGCCCCGAACATAATAATTCACCCCTCCACTTT. This sequence encodes CASSPEHNNSPLHF.